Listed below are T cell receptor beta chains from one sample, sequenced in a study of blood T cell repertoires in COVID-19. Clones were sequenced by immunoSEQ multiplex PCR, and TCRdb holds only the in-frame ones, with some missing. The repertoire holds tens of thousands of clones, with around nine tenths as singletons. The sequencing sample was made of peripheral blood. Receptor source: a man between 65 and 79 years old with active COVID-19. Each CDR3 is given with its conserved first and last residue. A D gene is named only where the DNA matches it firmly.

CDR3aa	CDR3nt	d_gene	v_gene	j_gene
CASSVRATSGSYEQYF	TGTGCCAGCAGTGTTAGGGCGACTAGCGGGTCCTACGAGCAGTACTTC	TRBD2	TRBV6-1	TRBJ2-7
CASSSQRTSVFSDTQYF	TGTGCCAGCAGCTCTCAGCGGACTAGCGTGTTTTCTGATACGCAGTATTTT	TRBD2	TRBV7-9	TRBJ2-3
CASSSRGGRGTDTQYF	TGTGCCAGTAGTAGTCGGGGGGGACGAGGTACAGATACGCAGTATTTT	TRBD2	TRBV19	TRBJ2-3
CASSYPRVKSSYNEQFF	TGTGCCAGCAGTTACCCCCGGGTTAAGAGCTCCTACAATGAGCAGTTCTTC	NA	TRBV21-1	TRBJ2-1
CASSLAGNQPQHF	TGTGCCAGCAGTCTGGCAGGGAATCAGCCCCAGCATTTT	NA	TRBV25-1	TRBJ1-5
CASSLDGTGVYGYTF	TGTGCCAGCAGCTTAGACGGGACAGGAGTCTATGGCTACACCTTC	TRBD1	TRBV7-2	TRBJ1-2
CASSQLSGTEAFF	TGTGCCAGCAGCCAACTCTCCGGGACTGAAGCTTTCTTT	NA	TRBV3-1/TRBV3-2	TRBJ1-1
CASSLWTSGKSGELFF	TGTGCCAGCAGCTTATGGACTAGCGGGAAATCTGGGGAGCTGTTTTTT	TRBD2	TRBV7-2	TRBJ2-2
CASSAPERASYEQYF	TGTGCCAGCAGTGCCCCCGAGCGGGCATCCTACGAGCAGTACTTC	NA	TRBV25-1	TRBJ2-7
CASSLLRYSGRGSEQYF	TGTGCCAGCAGCTTGTTGCGTTATTCTGGCAGGGGGTCCGAGCAGTACTTC	TRBD1	TRBV5-6	TRBJ2-7
CASSPREESSYNSPLHF	TGTGCCAGCAGCCCCCGGGAGGAGAGCTCCTATAATTCACCCCTCCACTTT	NA	TRBV9	TRBJ1-6
CASSLWGTGVYGYTF	TGTGCCAGCAGTTTATGGGGGACAGGGGTTTATGGCTACACCTTC	TRBD1	TRBV28	TRBJ1-2
CASSYTHLDTANEKLFF	TGCGCCAGCAGCTATACGCATCTGGACACGGCAAATGAAAAACTGTTTTTT	NA	TRBV5-1	TRBJ1-4
CASSQELAGGPGSYNEQFF	TGCGCCAGCAGCCAAGAACTAGCGGGAGGGCCTGGTTCCTACAATGAGCAGTTCTTC	TRBD2	TRBV4-3	TRBJ2-1
CASSVLWTGLSGELFF	TGTGCCAGTAGTGTCCTTTGGACAGGGTTGTCCGGGGAGCTGTTTTTT	TRBD1	TRBV19	TRBJ2-2
CASSQANTDTQYF	TGCGCCAGCAGCCAGGCAAACACAGATACGCAGTATTTT	NA	TRBV4-1	TRBJ2-3
CASSLVGRGTVSINEQFF	TGTGCCAGCAGCTTAGTCGGTCGCGGGACAGTTTCCATCAATGAGCAGTTCTTC	NA	TRBV7-2	TRBJ2-1
CASSLRGDSEQFF	TGTGCCAGCTCCCTTAGGGGCGATAGTGAGCAGTTCTTC	NA	TRBV18	TRBJ2-1
CATSDRALAGGLETQYF	TGTGCCACCAGTGACCGAGCCCTAGCGGGAGGGCTTGAGACCCAGTACTTC	TRBD2	TRBV24-1	TRBJ2-5
CASRIAGGNSDTQYF	TGTGCCAGCAGAATAGCGGGAGGTAATTCAGATACGCAGTATTTT	TRBD2	TRBV6-6	TRBJ2-3
CASSLGSGSDTQYF	TGCGCCAGCAGCTTGGGTTCAGGGTCAGATACGCAGTATTTT	NA	TRBV5-1	TRBJ2-3
CASSFLTSGRLSQETQYF	TGTGCCAGCAGTTTCCTAACTAGCGGGAGATTGAGCCAAGAGACCCAGTACTTC	TRBD2	TRBV27	TRBJ2-5
CASTTSGRRYNEQFF	TGTGCCAGTACCACTAGCGGGAGACGCTACAATGAGCAGTTCTTC	TRBD2	TRBV19	TRBJ2-1
CASSAGGQPQHF	TGTGCCAGCAGTGCGGGGGGTCAGCCCCAGCATTTT	NA	TRBV28	TRBJ1-5
CASSQGRGSSYEQYF	TGTGCCAGCAGCCAAGGACGTGGGAGCTCCTACGAGCAGTACTTC	NA	TRBV14	TRBJ2-7
CASSPFGTSGNNEQFF	TGTGCCAGTAGTCCCTTCGGGACTAGCGGGAACAATGAGCAGTTCTTC	TRBD2	TRBV19	TRBJ2-1